This TCR beta chain was captured in a study of breast tumors, draining lymph nodes, adjacent tissues. Samples came from axillary lymph nodes draining the breast cancer. This clonotype was detected many times. Its antigen is unidentified. Study-wide points: Tumor TCR diversity was below lymph nodes but above nontumor tissue. Tumor T cell lymph node origin was a supported hypothesis, not proven. Tumor and nontumor repertoires were significantly more similar in luminal-like than in basal-like breast cancer.

TCRdb processed the multiplex PCR reads anew with MiXCR; each CDR3 protein has one entry. The sample carries over 200,000 distinct CDR3 sequences, nearly 35% recorded once. This CDR3 comprises 16 residues. Per the germline V gene, CDR1 is LGHNA and CDR2 is YNFKEQ. V was pared by 0 bases and J by 6 bases, with 5 bases of the junction left unmatched. Sequenced: axillary lymph node tissue. The TCR was taken from a female donor with breast cancer. Some clones in this sample may be carry-over from other donors' samples. This chain connects TRBV4-2 to TRBJ2-2; 9 bases fit TRBD2. This CDR3 reads CASSQDAGGPSGELFF. DNA of the CDR3: TGTGCCAGCAGCCAAGACGCGGGAGGGCCTTCCGGGGAGCTGTTTTTT.